This TCR beta chain was identified in a study of T cells in Graves' hyperthyroidism and ophthalmopathy. Study-level points and caveats: Blood also contained most expanded thyroid clonotypes above 0.001. Patients with ophthalmopathy were separated from those with stable hyperthyroidism by a 13 V-J model.

There were TCR beta CDR3 regions amplified from RNA transcripts. The TCR CDR3 first-round RT-PCR relied on the HTBI primer set. TCRdb reanalysed the multiplex PCR reads using MiXCR and keeps one entry per CDR3 protein. The table records nearly 600,000 distinct CDR3 sequences, 14% of them present only once. V dropped 2 bases and J dropped 0 bases, with 7 bases sitting between them. Per germline, CDR1 GTSNPN and CDR2 SVGIG (reference sequence). This CDR3 comprises 13 residues. Pregnant or lactating patients were excluded, as were those with uncontrolled infection or other autoimmune disease. Clinical symptoms, serum thyroxine, TRAb, thyroid ultrasound and orbital computed tomography informed diagnoses. Ten or more counts support this clonotype. As yet, its antigen is unknown.

The clonotype comes from a woman under 30 with Graves' ophthalmopathy. The specimen was blood. The chain joins TRBV30 to TRBJ1-2, with D uncertain. CDR3 loop: CAWSSLANYGYTF. Here the CDR3 DNA reads TGTGCCTGGAGTTCCCTCGCTAACTATGGCTACACCTTC.